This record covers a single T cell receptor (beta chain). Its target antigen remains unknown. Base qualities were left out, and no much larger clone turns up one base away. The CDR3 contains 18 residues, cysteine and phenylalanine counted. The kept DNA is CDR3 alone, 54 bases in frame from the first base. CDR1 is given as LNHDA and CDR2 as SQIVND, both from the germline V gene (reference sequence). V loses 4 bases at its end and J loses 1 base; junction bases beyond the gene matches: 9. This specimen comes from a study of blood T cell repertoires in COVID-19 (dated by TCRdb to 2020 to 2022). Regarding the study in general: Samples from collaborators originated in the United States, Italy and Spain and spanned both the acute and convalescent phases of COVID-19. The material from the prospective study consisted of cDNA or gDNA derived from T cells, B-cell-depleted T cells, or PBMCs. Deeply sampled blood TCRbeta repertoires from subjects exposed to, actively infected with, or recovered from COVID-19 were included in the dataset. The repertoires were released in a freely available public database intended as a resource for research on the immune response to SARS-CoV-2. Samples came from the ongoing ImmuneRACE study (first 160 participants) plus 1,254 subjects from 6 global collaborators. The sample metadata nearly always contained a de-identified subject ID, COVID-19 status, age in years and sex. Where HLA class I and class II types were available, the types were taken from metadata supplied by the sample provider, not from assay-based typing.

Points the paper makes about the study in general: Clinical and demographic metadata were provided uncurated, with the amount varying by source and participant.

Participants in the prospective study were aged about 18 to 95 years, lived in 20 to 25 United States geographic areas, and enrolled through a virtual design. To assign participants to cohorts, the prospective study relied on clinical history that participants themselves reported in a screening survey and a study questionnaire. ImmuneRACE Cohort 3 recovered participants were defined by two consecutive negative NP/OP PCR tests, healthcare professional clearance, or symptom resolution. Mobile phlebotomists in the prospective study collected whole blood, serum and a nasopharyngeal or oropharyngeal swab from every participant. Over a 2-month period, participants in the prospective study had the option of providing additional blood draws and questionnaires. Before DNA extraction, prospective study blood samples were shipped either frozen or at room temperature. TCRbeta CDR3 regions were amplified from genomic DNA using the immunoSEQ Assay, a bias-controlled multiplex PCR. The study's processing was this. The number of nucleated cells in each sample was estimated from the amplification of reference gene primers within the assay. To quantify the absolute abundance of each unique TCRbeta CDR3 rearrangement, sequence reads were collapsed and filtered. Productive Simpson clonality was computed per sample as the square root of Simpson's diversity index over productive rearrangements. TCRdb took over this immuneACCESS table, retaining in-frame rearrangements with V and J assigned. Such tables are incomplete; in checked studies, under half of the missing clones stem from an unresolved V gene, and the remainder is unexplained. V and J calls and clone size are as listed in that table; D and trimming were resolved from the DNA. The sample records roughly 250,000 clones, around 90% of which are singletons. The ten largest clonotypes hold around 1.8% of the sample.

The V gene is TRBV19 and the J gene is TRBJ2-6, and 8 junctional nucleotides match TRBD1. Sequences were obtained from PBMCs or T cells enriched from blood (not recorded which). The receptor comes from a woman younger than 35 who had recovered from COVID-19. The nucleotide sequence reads TGTGCCAGTAGTAGACAGGGGTCTATAGTTTCTGGGGCCAACGTCCTGACTTTC. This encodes CASSRQGSIVSGANVLTF.